The 21 T cell receptor beta chains presented below share a single source sample, sequenced in a study of T cell responses to AZD1222 COVID-19 vaccine. The data were produced by immunoSEQ multiplex PCR, yet TCRdb's version contains in-frame clones alone and is incomplete. The data contain over 90,000 clones, about four fifths of them singletons. The source material was peripheral blood, sampled on day 0 of AZD1222 vaccination. These receptors were obtained from an adult in good health.

This clone showed up just a few times. The chain uses TRBV5-6 and TRBJ1-3, with D possibly TRBD1 on 6 matching bases. The CDR3 has 15 residues. V lost 1 base to trimming and J lost 3 bases, with 11 bases between them. CDR1 and CDR2 from the germline V gene are SGHDT and YYEEEE. The CDR3 protein is CASSLSGGYGNTIYF. The CDR3 DNA is TGTGCCAGCAGCTTGAGCGGGGGCTATGGAAACACCATATATTTT.

The chain is built from TRBV2 and TRBJ1-1; D gene uncertain. CDR1 is SNHLY and CDR2 is FYNNEI in the germline V gene. Trimming removed 1 base at V and 0 bases at J, with 9 bases between. The CDR3 is 15 amino acids. The CDR3 coding sequence is TGTGCCAGCAGTGAAGTTGACACCCTGAACACTGAAGCTTTCTTT. Amino acid sequence: CASSEVDTLNTEAFF.

This clone was seen once. V gene TRBV3-1 (or the pseudogene TRBV3-2) combines with J gene TRBJ1-5; no clear D. From germline, CDR1 is LGHDT and CDR2 YNNKEL (reference sequence). V lost 0 bases, J lost 0 bases, and 6 bases lay in between. This CDR3 comprises 15 residues. CDR3 sequence reads: CASSQELGSNQPQHF. For the CDR3, the DNA is TGTGCCAGCAGCCAAGAATTGGGTAGCAATCAGCCCCAGCATTTT.

Of note for this clone: Other DNA sequences in this specimen translate into the identical CDR3. The CDR3 sequence: CASSYSGRDQPQHF. The CDR3 DNA reads TGTGCCAGCAGTTACTCGGGCAGGGATCAGCCCCAGCATTTT. V and J are TRBV6-5 and TRBJ1-5; tentatively, D is TRBD1 (5 bases). Germline CDR1 is MNHEY and CDR2 is SVGAGI. Trimming pared 0 bases from V and 5 bases from J, leaving 8 bases between. The CDR3 has 14 amino acids.

The gene calls are TRBV7-9 and TRBJ2-5; 11 bases line up with TRBD2. This CDR3 contains 16 residues. J was trimmed by 5 bases and V by 2 bases; bases with no gene match: 7. CDR1 and CDR2 from the germline V gene are SEHNR and FQNEAQ (reference sequence). This CDR3 is CASSLLAGGGAETQYF. In nucleotides, the CDR3 is TGTGCCAGCAGCTTACTAGCGGGGGGAGGCGCTGAGACCCAGTACTTC.

The chain recombines TRBV19 with TRBJ2-1; 8 bases fit TRBD1. CDR3 length: 15 residues. Germline V gives CDR1 LNHDA, CDR2 SQIVND (reference sequence). V shed 3 bases and J 5 bases; nucleotides not matched to a gene: 6. The CDR3 region is CASSIVGQVDNEQFF. The DNA of the CDR3 is TGTGCCAGTAGTATTGTGGGACAGGTTGACAATGAGCAGTTCTTC.

This chain connects TRBV11-2 to TRBJ1-5; D gene ambiguous. Trimming pared 4 bases from V and 4 bases from J, leaving 11 bases between. The CDR3 totals 14 residues. Germline CDR1 SGHAT, CDR2 FQNNGV. As DNA, the CDR3 is TGTGCCAGCAGCTCTCCCCGGGAGAATCAGCCCCAGCATTTT. Its protein product is CASSSPRENQPQHF.

The CDR3 spells CASSLSGSYNEQFF. CDR3 DNA: TGTGCCAGCAGCTTGAGTGGCTCCTACAATGAGCAGTTCTTC. V and J are TRBV7-9 and TRBJ2-1; D gene uncertain. Trimming removed 3 bases from V and 0 bases from J, with 6 bases in between. The CDR3 runs to 14 residues. Germline V lookup: CDR1 SEHNR, CDR2 FQNEAQ (reference sequence).

V and J are TRBV28 and TRBJ2-3; no clear D gene. CDR1 and CDR2 (germline): MDHEN, SYDVKM. The germline V and J ends were trimmed by 7 bases and 4 bases, with 12 bases remaining between them. The CDR3 has 13 amino acids. In DNA form, the CDR3 reads TGTGCCAGCAAAGACAACCCCTCAGATACGCAGTATTTT. This encodes CASKDNPSDTQYF.

The chain recombines TRBV9 with TRBJ2-3, with 8 positions matching TRBD2. This CDR3 region has 16 residues. CDR1 and CDR2 from the germline V gene are SGDLS and YYNGEE. The V segment lost 0 bases and the J segment 0 bases; nucleotides outside the gene matches: 3. The CDR3 DNA reads as TGTGCCAGCAGCGTAGCGCTAGCGGGTAGCACAGATACGCAGTATTTT. This translates into CASSVALAGSTDTQYF.

J is TRBJ1-1 and V is TRBV11-3; D is unresolved. Deletions cut 2 bases from V and 1 base from J, with 14 bases between. Germline CDR1 reads SGHNT; CDR2 reads YENEEA. There are 16 residues in the CDR3. The CDR3 loop reads CASSLIGSRQNTEAFF. The CDR3 DNA sequence: TGTGCCAGCAGCTTAATCGGCTCCAGACAGAACACTGAAGCTTTCTTT.

This chain uses TRBV5-1 with TRBJ2-1; D might be TRBD1 or TRBD2, each matching 5 bases. CDR3 size: 15 residues. Germline loops: CDR1 SGHRS, CDR2 YFSETQ. Trimming removed 2 bases from V and 0 bases from J, with 9 bases in between. The CDR3 sequence: CASSLGENSYNEQFF. CDR3 coding DNA: TGCGCCAGCAGCTTAGGGGAGAACTCCTACAATGAGCAGTTCTTC. Together with reference TRBV5-1 and TRBJ2-1, the CDR3 gives the full variable domain: KAGVTQTPRYLIKTRGQQVTLSCSPISGHRSVSWYQQTPGQGLQFLFEYFSETQRNKGNFPGRFSGRQFSNSRSEMNVSTLELGDSALYLCASSLGENSYNEQFFGPGTRLTVL.

V usage is TRBV28 and J usage is TRBJ1-1, with 9 positions matching TRBD1. J gave up 4 bases and V 6 bases, and 9 bases lay outside the gene matches. CDR3 size: 15 residues. The V gene's germline CDR1 is MDHEN and CDR2 SYDVKM. The CDR3 nucleotides are TGTGCCAGCAGCCACCGCGGGACAGGGTCCACTGAAGCTTTCTTT. Its protein product is CASSHRGTGSTEAFF.

The V call is TRBV5-1, the J call TRBJ1-1; 8 bases line up with TRBD1. V was pared by 10 bases and J by 0 bases, with 5 bases of the junction left unmatched. The CDR3 consists of 13 residues. Germline loops: CDR1 SGHRS, CDR2 YFSETQ. CDR3 residues: CACRTGMNTEAFF. The DNA of the CDR3 is TGCGCCTGTCGGACAGGGATGAACACTGAAGCTTTCTTT.

The chain is built from TRBV18 and TRBJ2-5; 7 bases fit TRBD1. This CDR3 spans 13 amino acids. After removal of 8 bases from V and 4 bases from J, the junction contained 7 bases not matched to a gene. Looked up from germline, CDR1 is KGHSH and CDR2 is LQKENI. CDR3 nucleotide sequence: TGTGCCAGCACAGGACAGGCCCGAGAGACCCAGTACTTC. It translates to CASTGQARETQYF.

This CDR3 reads CASSYLGIKGVSEAFF. The CDR3 DNA is TGTGCCAGCAGTTATTTGGGCATCAAGGGGGTCTCTGAAGCTTTCTTT. The chain uses TRBV6-5 and TRBJ1-1; perhaps TRBD1 as D (6 bases). Germline values: CDR1 MNHEY, CDR2 SVGAGI. CDR3 length: 16 amino acids. Trimming removed 3 bases at V and 6 bases at J, with 20 bases between.

The chain carries TRBV7-3 and TRBJ2-1; 7 bases line up with TRBD1. Germline V gives CDR1 SGHTA, CDR2 FQGTGA. The CDR3 runs 15 residues. The ends lost 5 bases at V and 1 base at J; junction bases unmatched: 5. This CDR3 reads CASSAMTGSYNEQFF. In nucleotides, the CDR3 is TGTGCCAGCAGCGCCATGACAGGGTCCTACAATGAGCAGTTCTTC.

This chain connects TRBV30 to TRBJ1-3, with D maybe TRBD1 (6 bases). The CDR3 has 14 residues. Trimming took 2 bases from V and 2 from J, leaving 10 bases between them. Germline values: CDR1 GTSNPN, CDR2 SVGIG (reference sequence). CDR3 sequence: CAWSRGGTGNTIYF. The CDR3 region has the DNA TGTGCCTGGAGTAGAGGGGGGACTGGAAACACCATATATTTT.

V is TRBV4-2 and J is TRBJ1-3; D not certain. CDR1 is LGHNA and CDR2 is YNFKEQ in the germline V gene. CDR3 length: 17 amino acids. V was trimmed by 2 bases and J by 1 base, leaving 15 bases between them. The CDR3 loop is CASSQKGPTASGNTIYF. The CDR3, as DNA: TGTGCCAGCAGCCAAAAAGGACCCACAGCATCTGGAAACACCATATATTTT.

This sequence joins TRBV28 and TRBJ1-1; a weak D match, TRBD1 (5 bases). Germline loops: CDR1 MDHEN, CDR2 SYDVKM. The CDR3 contains 15 residues. V gave up 6 bases and J gave up 0 bases, with 14 bases separating them. Written as DNA, the CDR3 is TGTGCCAGCAGGGAACCGGGACTGATGAACACTGAAGCTTTCTTT. Its protein is CASREPGLMNTEAFF. Full variable domain (remainder filled in from reference TRBV28 and TRBJ1-1): DVKVTQSSRYLVKRTGEKVFLECVQDMDHENMFWYRQDPGLGLRLIYFSYDVKMKEKGDIPEGYSVSREKKERFSLILESASTNQTSMYLCASREPGLMNTEAFFGQGTRLTVV.

The chain employs TRBV6-1 and TRBJ2-7; D uncertain. Trimming shortened V by 1 base and J by 3 bases, and 10 bases separated the two germline ends. The V gene's germline CDR1 is MNHNS and CDR2 SASEGT. The CDR3 is 14 residues long. CDR3 in DNA: TGTGCCAGCAGTGAAGGTCCCAGCCTCTACGAGCAGTACGTC. Protein sequence: CASSEGPSLYEQYV.